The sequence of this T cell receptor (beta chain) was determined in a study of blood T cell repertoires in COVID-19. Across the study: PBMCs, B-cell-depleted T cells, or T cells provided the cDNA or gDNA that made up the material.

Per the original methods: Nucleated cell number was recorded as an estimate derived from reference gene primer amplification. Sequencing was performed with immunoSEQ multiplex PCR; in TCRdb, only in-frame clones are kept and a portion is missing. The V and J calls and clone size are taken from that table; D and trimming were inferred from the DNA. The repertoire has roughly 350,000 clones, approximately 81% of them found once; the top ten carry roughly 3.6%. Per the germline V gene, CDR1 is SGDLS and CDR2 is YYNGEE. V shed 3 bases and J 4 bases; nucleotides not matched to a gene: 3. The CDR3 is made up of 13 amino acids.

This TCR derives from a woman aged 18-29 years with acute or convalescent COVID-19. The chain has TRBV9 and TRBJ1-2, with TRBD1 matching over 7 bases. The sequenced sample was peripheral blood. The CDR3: CASSASGGYGYTF. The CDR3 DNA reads TGTGCCAGCAGCGCATCAGGGGGCTATGGCTACACCTTC.